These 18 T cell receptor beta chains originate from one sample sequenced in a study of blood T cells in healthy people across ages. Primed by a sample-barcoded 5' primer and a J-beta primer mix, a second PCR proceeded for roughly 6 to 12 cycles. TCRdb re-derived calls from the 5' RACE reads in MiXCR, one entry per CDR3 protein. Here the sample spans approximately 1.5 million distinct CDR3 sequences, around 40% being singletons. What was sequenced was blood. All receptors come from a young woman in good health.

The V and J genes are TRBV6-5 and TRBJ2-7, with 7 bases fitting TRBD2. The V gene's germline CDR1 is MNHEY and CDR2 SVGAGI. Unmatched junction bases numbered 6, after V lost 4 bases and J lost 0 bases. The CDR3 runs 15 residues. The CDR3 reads CASSSPSGVSYEQYF. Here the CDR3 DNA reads TGTGCCAGCAGTTCCCCTAGCGGTGTCTCCTACGAGCAGTACTTC.

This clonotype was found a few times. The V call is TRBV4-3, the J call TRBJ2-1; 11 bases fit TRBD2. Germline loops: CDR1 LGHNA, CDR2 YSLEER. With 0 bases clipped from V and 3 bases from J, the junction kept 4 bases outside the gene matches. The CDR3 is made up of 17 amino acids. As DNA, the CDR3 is TGCGCCAGCAGCCAAGATTCGACTAGCGGGATCTACAATGAGCAGTTCTTC. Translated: CASSQDSTSGIYNEQFF.

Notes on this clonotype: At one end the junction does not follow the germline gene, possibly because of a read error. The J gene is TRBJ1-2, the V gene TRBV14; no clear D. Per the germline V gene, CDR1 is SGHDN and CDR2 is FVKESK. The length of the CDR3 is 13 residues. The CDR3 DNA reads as TGTGCCGGCAGCCAAGAAGTTAACTATGGCTACACCTTC. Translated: CAGSQEVNYGYTF. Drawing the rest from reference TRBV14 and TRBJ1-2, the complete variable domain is EAGVTQFPSHSVIEKGQTVTLRCDPISGHDNLYWYRRVMGKEIKFLLHFVKESKQDESGMPNNRFLAERTGGTYSTLKVQPAELEDSGVYFCAGSQEVNYGYTFGSGTRLTVV.

The CDR3 spells CASSSVLAEKYNEQYF. CDR3 in DNA: TGTGCCAGCAGTTCCGTACTAGCGGAGAAGTACAATGAGCAGTACTTC. The genes are TRBV6-2 or TRBV6-3 and TRBJ2-7, with 8 positions matching TRBD2. The germline V gene has CDR1 MNHEY and CDR2 SVGEGT. The CDR3 spans 16 residues. The V segment lost 4 bases and the J segment 7 bases; nucleotides outside the gene matches: 15.

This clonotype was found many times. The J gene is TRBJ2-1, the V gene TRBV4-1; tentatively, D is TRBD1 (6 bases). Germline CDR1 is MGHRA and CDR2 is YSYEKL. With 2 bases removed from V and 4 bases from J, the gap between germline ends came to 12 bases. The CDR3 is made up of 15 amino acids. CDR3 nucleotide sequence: TGCGCCAGCAGCCAAACAGGGACCAAATACAATGAGCAGTTCTTC. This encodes CASSQTGTKYNEQFF.

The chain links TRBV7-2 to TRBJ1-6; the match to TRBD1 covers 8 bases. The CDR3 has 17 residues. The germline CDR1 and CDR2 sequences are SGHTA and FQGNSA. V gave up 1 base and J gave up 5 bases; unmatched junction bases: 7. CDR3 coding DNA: TGTGCCAGCAGCTTAGGGTGGGACAGGAGGGATAATTCACCCCTCCACTTT. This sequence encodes CASSLGWDRRDNSPLHF.

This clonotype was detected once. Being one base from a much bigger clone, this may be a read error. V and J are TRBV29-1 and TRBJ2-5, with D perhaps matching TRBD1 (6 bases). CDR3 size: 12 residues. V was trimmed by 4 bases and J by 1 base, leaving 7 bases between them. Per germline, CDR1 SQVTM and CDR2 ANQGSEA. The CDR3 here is CSVADSQETQYF. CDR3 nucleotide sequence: TGCAGCGTTGCGGACAGCCAAGAGACCCAGTACTTC.

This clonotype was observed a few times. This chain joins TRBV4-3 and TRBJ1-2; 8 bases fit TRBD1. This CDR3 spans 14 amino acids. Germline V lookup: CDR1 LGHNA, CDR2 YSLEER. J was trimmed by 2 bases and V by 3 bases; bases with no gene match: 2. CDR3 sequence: CASSHRTGNYGYTF. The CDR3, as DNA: TGCGCCAGCAGCCACCGGACAGGGAACTATGGCTACACCTTC.

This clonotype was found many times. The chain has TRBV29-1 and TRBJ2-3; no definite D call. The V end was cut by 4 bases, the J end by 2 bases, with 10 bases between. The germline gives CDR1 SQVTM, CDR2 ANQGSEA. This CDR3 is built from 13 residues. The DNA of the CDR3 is TGCAGCGTTGGATCTGTGCTCACAGATACGCAGTATTTT. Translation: CSVGSVLTDTQYF.

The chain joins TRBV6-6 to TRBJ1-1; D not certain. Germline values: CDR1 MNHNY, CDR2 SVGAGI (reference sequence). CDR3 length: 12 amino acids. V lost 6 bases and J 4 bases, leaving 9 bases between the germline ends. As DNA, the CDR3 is TGTGCCAGCAGCTCCCTTGGCACTGAAGCTTTCTTT. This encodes CASSSLGTEAFF.

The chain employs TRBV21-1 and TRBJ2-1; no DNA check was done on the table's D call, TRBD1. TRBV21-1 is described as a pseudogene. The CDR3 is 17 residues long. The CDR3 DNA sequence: TGTGCCAGCAGCAATGCCGGGGGAAGAGGGCTCGACAATGAGCAGTTCTTC. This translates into CASSNAGGRGLDNEQFF.

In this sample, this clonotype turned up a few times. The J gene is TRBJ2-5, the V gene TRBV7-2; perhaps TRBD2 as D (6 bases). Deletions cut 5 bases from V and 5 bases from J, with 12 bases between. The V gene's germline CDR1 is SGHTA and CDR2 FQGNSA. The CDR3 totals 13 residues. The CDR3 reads CASSPTSWETQYF. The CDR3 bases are TGTGCCAGCAGCCCTACTAGCTGGGAGACCCAGTACTTC.

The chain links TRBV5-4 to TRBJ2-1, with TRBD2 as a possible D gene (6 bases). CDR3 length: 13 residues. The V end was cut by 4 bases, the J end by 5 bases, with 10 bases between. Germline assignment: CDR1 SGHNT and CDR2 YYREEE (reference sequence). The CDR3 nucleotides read TGTGCCAGCAGCGTCCCTAGCGACAATGAGCAGTTCTTC. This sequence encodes CASSVPSDNEQFF.

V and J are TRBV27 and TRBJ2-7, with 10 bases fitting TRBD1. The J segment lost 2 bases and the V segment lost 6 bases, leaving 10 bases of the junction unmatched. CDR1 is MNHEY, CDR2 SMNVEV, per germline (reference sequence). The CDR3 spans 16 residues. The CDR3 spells CASRKGGQGETYEQYF. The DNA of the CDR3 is TGTGCCAGCAGAAAAGGTGGACAGGGGGAGACCTACGAGCAGTACTTC.

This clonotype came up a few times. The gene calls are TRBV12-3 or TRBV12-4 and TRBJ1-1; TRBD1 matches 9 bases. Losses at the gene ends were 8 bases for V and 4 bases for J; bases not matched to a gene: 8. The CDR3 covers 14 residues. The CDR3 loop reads CASSTGTGFTEAFF. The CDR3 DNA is TGTGCCAGCTCGACCGGGACAGGGTTCACTGAAGCTTTCTTT.

The CDR3 is CASSSFIGQDYNEQFF. The CDR3 DNA reads TGTGCCAGCAGTTCCTTCATCGGACAGGACTACAATGAGCAGTTCTTC. The chain recombines TRBV12-3 or TRBV12-4 with TRBJ2-1, with 7 bases that match TRBD1. After removal of 4 bases from V and 3 bases from J, the junction contained 9 bases not matched to a gene. The CDR3 is 16 residues long.

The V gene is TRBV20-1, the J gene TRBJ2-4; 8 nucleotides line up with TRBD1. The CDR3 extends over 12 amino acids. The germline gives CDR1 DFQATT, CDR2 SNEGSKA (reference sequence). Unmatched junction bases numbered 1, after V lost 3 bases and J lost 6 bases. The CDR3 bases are TGCAGTGCTAGTGGACAGGGAAACATTCAGTACTTC. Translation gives CSASGQGNIQYF.

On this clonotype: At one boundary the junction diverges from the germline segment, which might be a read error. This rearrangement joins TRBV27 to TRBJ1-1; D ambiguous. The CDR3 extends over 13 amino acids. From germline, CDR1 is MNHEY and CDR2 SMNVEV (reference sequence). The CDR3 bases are TGTGCCAGCAGTTTATTACATGACACCGAAGCTTTCTTT. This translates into CASSLLHDTEAFF.